A single sample gave rise to the 25 T cell receptor beta chains below, sequenced in a study of cytomegalovirus exposure and HLA in healthy donors. The primer mix had 60 Vbeta and 13 Jbeta primers. Sequencing was performed with immunoSEQ multiplex PCR; in TCRdb, only in-frame clones are kept and a portion is missing. The table shows about 170,000 clones, with around 77% occurring only once. The material sequenced was PBMCs. The receptors derive from a woman between 25 and 40 years old in good health and CMV-seropositive.

This clone was detected once. This chain uses TRBV7-2 with TRBJ2-1; 10 bases are shared with TRBD2. Germline-derived CDR1 and CDR2 are SGHTA and FQGNSA. After removal of 2 bases from V and 2 bases from J, the junction contained 3 bases not matched to a gene. The CDR3 length is 16 residues. CDR3 sequence (DNA): TGTGCCAGCAGCTTACTAGCGGGAGTTACCTACAATGAGCAGTTCTTC. Translation: CASSLLAGVTYNEQFF.

This clone was seen a handful of times. V gene TRBV2 combines with J gene TRBJ1-2; 9 nucleotides agree with TRBD1. Per germline, CDR1 SNHLY and CDR2 FYNNEI. With 6 bases clipped from V and 6 bases from J, the junction kept 8 bases outside the gene matches. This CDR3 is built from 14 residues. This chain's CDR3 is CASSAQGASDGYTF. CDR3 sequence (DNA): TGTGCCAGCAGCGCACAGGGGGCGTCAGATGGCTACACCTTC.

V and J are TRBV2 and TRBJ2-7; 9 bases match TRBD1. In germline, CDR1 is SNHLY, CDR2 FYNNEI. The CDR3 covers 14 residues. V was clipped by 3 bases and J by 7 bases; unmatched bases: 7. Here the CDR3 reads CASSDRTGAREQYF. CDR3 in DNA: TGTGCCAGCAGTGATCGGACAGGGGCTCGAGAGCAGTACTTC.

This sequence joins TRBV11-2 and TRBJ2-7; a weak D match, TRBD1 (6 bases). The CDR3 sequence is 16 residues long. Trimming removed 6 bases at V and 1 base at J, with 19 bases between. Germline V gene lookup returns CDR1 SGHAT and CDR2 FQNNGV. CDR3 sequence reads: CASRRIRGIWSYEQYF. The CDR3 nucleotides read TGTGCCAGCAGGAGGATTAGGGGGATTTGGTCCTACGAGCAGTACTTC.

V gene TRBV6-5 combines with J gene TRBJ2-5; weak D call: TRBD2 (6 bases). The J call is doubtful: the DNA matches TRBJ2-7 better. The CDR3 contains 14 residues. From germline, CDR1 is MNHEY and CDR2 SVGAGI. CDR3 sequence: CASTVGGGTYEQYF. The CDR3 region has the DNA TGTGCCAGCACCGTTGGGGGAGGAACCTACGAGCAGTACTTC.

The chain employs TRBV6-1 and TRBJ1-1; unclear D gene. This CDR3 has 11 residues. The V and J ends lost 5 bases and 3 bases respectively, with 4 bases between them. CDR1 is MNHNS, CDR2 SASEGT, per germline. Here the CDR3 DNA reads TGTGCCAGCAGTAGAGACACTGAAGCTTTCTTT. Translated, it gives CASSRDTEAFF.

V and J are TRBV7-9 and TRBJ2-2, with 8 bases matching TRBD2. This CDR3 contains 15 residues. Germline V gene lookup returns CDR1 SEHNR and CDR2 FQNEAQ (reference sequence). V shed 5 bases and J 4 bases; nucleotides not matched to a gene: 6. CDR3 region: CASSGREGGTGELFF. The CDR3 DNA reads as TGTGCCAGCAGCGGACGGGAGGGGGGCACCGGGGAGCTGTTTTTT.

This clone was seen a single time. The V call is TRBV13, the J call TRBJ2-7; 9 bases align to TRBD2. J lost 5 bases, V lost 4 bases, and 12 bases had no gene match. CDR1 PRHDT and CDR2 FYEKMQ come from the germline V gene (reference sequence). CDR3 length equals 16 residues. This CDR3 is CASSSWLAGPPHEQYF. The CDR3 DNA is TGTGCCAGCAGCTCTTGGCTAGCGGGGCCGCCCCACGAGCAGTACTTC.

V gene TRBV5-1 combines with J gene TRBJ2-5; maybe TRBD1 (6 bases). The J call may be in error: the DNA end matches TRBJ2-7 better. This CDR3 has 14 amino acids. Germline V CDR1 and CDR2: SGHRS, YFSETQ. CDR3 DNA sequence: TGCGCCAGCAGCGACTTACAGGGCTCCTACGAGCAGTACTTC. Protein: CASSDLQGSYEQYF.

This clone came up once. The chain has TRBV18 and TRBJ1-2; no clear D. CDR3 length: 14 amino acids. Germline assignment: CDR1 KGHSH and CDR2 LQKENI. Between the trimmed V and J ends, which lost 2 bases and 3 bases, there was a span of 10 bases. CDR3 coding DNA: TGTGCCAGCTCACCAGTTTTGCAGGACTATGGCTACACCTTC. Residues: CASSPVLQDYGYTF. Supplemented by reference TRBV18 and TRBJ1-2, the full variable domain reads NAGVMQNPRHLVRRRGQEARLRCSPMKGHSHVYWYRQLPEEGLKFMVYLQKENIIDESGMPKERFSAEFPKEGPSILRIQQVVRGDSAAYFCASSPVLQDYGYTFGSGTRLTVV.

The table lists this clone with a count of one. The chain employs TRBV19 and TRBJ2-3; a possible D gene is TRBD1 (6 bases). Germline V gene data show CDR1 as LNHDA and CDR2 as SQIVND (reference sequence). Trimming stripped 1 base from V and 1 base from J, with 6 bases between. The CDR3 is made up of 14 amino acids. The CDR3 region has the DNA TGTGCCAGTAGTATAGCAGGGGGCACAGATACGCAGTATTTT. It encodes CASSIAGGTDTQYF.

This rearrangement joins TRBV10-3 to TRBJ2-3, with 7 bases aligning to TRBD2. Germline loops: CDR1 ENHRY, CDR2 SYGVKD. This CDR3 spans 14 amino acids. The V segment lost 6 bases and the J segment 0 bases; nucleotides outside the gene matches: 3. The CDR3 here is CAIRPRESTDTQYF. The CDR3, as DNA: TGTGCCATCAGACCGCGGGAGAGCACAGATACGCAGTATTTT.

This clone was picked up a small number of times. Other DNA variants within this sample encode the same CDR3. The rearrangement uses TRBV28 and TRBJ2-7; D is perhaps TRBD1 (5 bases). V was clipped by 2 bases and J by 2 bases, with 7 bases between them. This CDR3 has 13 residues. CDR1 and CDR2 from the germline V gene are MDHEN and SYDVKM. The CDR3 is CASSLVQAYEQYF. The CDR3 bases are TGTGCCAGCAGTTTAGTACAGGCCTACGAGCAGTACTTC. Together with reference TRBV28 and TRBJ2-7, the CDR3 gives the full variable domain: DVKVTQSSRYLVKRTGEKVFLECVQDMDHENMFWYRQDPGLGLRLIYFSYDVKMKEKGDIPEGYSVSREKKERFSLILESASTNQTSMYLCASSLVQAYEQYFGPGTRLTVT.

The chain has TRBV9 and TRBJ1-6, with a tentative D call TRBD1 (5 bases). The CDR3 contains 16 residues. Germline V CDR1 and CDR2: SGDLS, YYNGEE. The V and J ends lost 3 bases and 9 bases respectively, with 19 bases between them. Here the CDR3 DNA reads TGTGCCAGCAGCGCGCGCTCCAGGGATGGTGGTTCACCCCTCCACTTT. Its translation is CASSARSRDGGSPLHF.

This clone was recorded once. The chain joins TRBV5-1 to TRBJ2-7; perhaps TRBD2 as D (5 bases). CDR1 is SGHRS, CDR2 YFSETQ, per germline. The length of the CDR3 is 14 residues. The V and J ends lost 0 bases and 5 bases respectively, with 12 bases between them. The CDR3 reads CASSLAGKGNEQYF. CDR3 DNA sequence: TGCGCCAGCAGCTTGGCCGGGAAAGGGAACGAGCAGTACTTC.

This chain joins TRBV11-2 and TRBJ2-7; possibly TRBD2 for D (6 bases). The germline V and J ends were trimmed by 1 base and 2 bases, with 12 bases remaining between them. Germline V gene data show CDR1 as SGHAT and CDR2 as FQNNGV. The CDR3 has 15 residues. The CDR3 reads CASSLGSGITYEQYF. CDR3 DNA: TGTGCCAGCAGCTTAGGTAGCGGTATAACCTACGAGCAGTACTTC.

The CDR3 is CSVAGLAGGQETQYF. The CDR3 DNA reads TGCAGCGTTGCGGGATTAGCGGGGGGGCAAGAGACCCAGTACTTC. The V gene is TRBV29-1, the J gene TRBJ2-5; 11 bases fit TRBD2. The CDR3 extends over 15 amino acids. V lost 4 bases to trimming and J lost 2 bases; unmatched junction nucleotides: 6. The germline V gene encodes CDR1 SQVTM and CDR2 ANQGSEA.

The chain employs TRBV11-2 and TRBJ2-7; perhaps TRBD1 as D (5 bases). CDR1 and CDR2 from the germline V gene are SGHAT and FQNNGV. The CDR3 is 15 amino acids. V gave up 1 base and J gave up 2 bases, with 12 bases separating them. The CDR3 coding sequence is TGTGCCAGCAGCTTAGTCCAGGGAACCACCTACGAGCAGTACTTC. It encodes CASSLVQGTTYEQYF.

The chain joins TRBV25-1 to TRBJ1-4, with 7 positions matching TRBD1. The CDR3 consists of 18 residues. V lost 5 bases to trimming and J lost 3 bases; unmatched junction nucleotides: 15. Germline V CDR1 and CDR2: MGHDK, SYGVNS. Here the CDR3 reads CASSPPTGAVVANEKLFF. The CDR3 region has the DNA TGTGCCAGCAGTCCCCCAACAGGGGCTGTGGTTGCTAATGAAAAACTGTTTTTT.

The genes are TRBV5-1 and TRBJ2-1; the D gene is possibly TRBD1 (6 bases). V was trimmed by 3 bases and J by 9 bases, leaving 19 bases between them. The CDR3 covers 15 residues. CDR1 and CDR2 from the germline V gene are SGHRS and YFSETQ. The CDR3 region has the DNA TGCGCCAGCAGCTCGACTCAGGGGAAGGTCACTGAGCAGTTCTTC. Translating it yields CASSSTQGKVTEQFF.

The chain couples TRBV7-8 to TRBJ1-6, with D possibly being TRBD1 (6 bases). The CDR3 contains 14 residues. CDR1 and CDR2 (germline): SGHVS, FQNEAQ. Between the trimmed V and J ends, which lost 5 bases and 2 bases, there was a span of 7 bases. CDR3 coding DNA: TGTGCCAGCAGCCCAGGGGCCTATAATTCACCCCTCCACTTT. Encoded protein: CASSPGAYNSPLHF.

The chain uses TRBV7-8 and TRBJ2-1, with D unclear. V was shortened by 1 base and J by 9 bases, with 4 bases between the two germline ends. CDR1 is SGHVS and CDR2 is FQNEAQ in the germline V gene. The CDR3 is made up of 11 amino acids. The CDR3 loop reads CASSLGSEQFF. CDR3 DNA sequence: TGTGCCAGCAGCTTAGGCAGTGAGCAGTTCTTC.

This clone has a handful of counts. This rearrangement joins TRBV10-3 to TRBJ2-5; 9 bases fit TRBD1. This CDR3 region has 17 residues. V shed 6 bases, J shed 5 bases, and the junction held 16 bases outside the gene matches. The germline CDR1 and CDR2 sequences are ENHRY and SYGVKD. The CDR3 protein is CAIRDNSGQGFRETQYF. The DNA of the CDR3 is TGTGCCATCAGGGACAATTCGGGACAGGGTTTCCGTGAGACCCAGTACTTC.

The chain links TRBV4-1 to TRBJ2-5, with TRBD2 identical over 8 bases. The J call is uncertain, as TRBJ2-7 better fits the DNA end. The CDR3 spans 14 residues. CDR1 MGHRA and CDR2 YSYEKL come from the germline V gene. CDR3 nucleotides: TGCGCCAGCAGCCCCCGGGAGGGGCCCTACGAGCAGTACTTC. Amino acids: CASSPREGPYEQYF.

The table lists this clone with a few counts. The chain combines TRBV5-4 with TRBJ1-6; 8 positions match TRBD1. CDR1 and CDR2 from the germline V gene are SGHNT and YYREEE (reference sequence). The V gene end was trimmed by 4 bases and the J gene end by 10 bases; junction bases not matched to a gene: 4. CDR3 length equals 13 residues. CDR3 nucleotide sequence: TGTGCCAGCAGCCCGGACAGGGAATCACCCCTCCACTTT. It codes for CASSPDRESPLHF.